The 18 T cell receptor beta chains below all came from one sample that was sequenced in a study of cytomegalovirus exposure and HLA in healthy donors. PCR employed 60 Vbeta and 13 Jbeta primers. The protocol was immunoSEQ multiplex PCR, while the TCRdb copy is restricted to in-frame clones and leaves out a portion. Of about 110,000 clones in the sample, around four fifths are singletons; the top ten hold over 6.5%. Sequences were obtained from PBMCs. The receptors were gathered from a middle-aged woman in good health and CMV-seropositive.

The chain joins TRBV6-5 to TRBJ2-1, with 8 bases matching TRBD2. CDR1 is MNHEY, CDR2 SVGAGI, per germline. This CDR3 is built from 14 residues. Losses at the gene ends were 5 bases for V and 0 bases for J; bases not matched to a gene: 0. CDR3: CASSLAGSYNEQFF. The CDR3 nucleotides are TGTGCCAGCAGTCTAGCGGGCTCCTACAATGAGCAGTTCTTC.

For this clone: The identical CDR3 is also encoded by other nucleotide sequences in the sample. This sequence joins TRBV28 and TRBJ2-7; 11 bases line up with TRBD1. Germline V lookup: CDR1 MDHEN, CDR2 SYDVKM. Germline trimming cut 5 bases from V and 3 bases from J; bases unmatched to any gene: 3. This CDR3 has 14 residues. The CDR3 sequence is CASSRDRGSYEQYF. Here the CDR3 DNA reads TGTGCCAGCAGTAGGGACAGGGGGAGCTACGAGCAGTACTTC. Supplemented by reference TRBV28 and TRBJ2-7, the full variable domain reads DVKVTQSSRYLVKRTGEKVFLECVQDMDHENMFWYRQDPGLGLRLIYFSYDVKMKEKGDIPEGYSVSREKKERFSLILESASTNQTSMYLCASSRDRGSYEQYFGPGTRLTVT.

This clone appeared once. Other DNA sequences in the same sample also yield this CDR3. This chain links TRBV6-5 with TRBJ2-7; 7 bases are shared with TRBD2. Germline CDR1 MNHEY, CDR2 SVGAGI. This CDR3 has 15 amino acids. Unmatched junction bases numbered 8, after V lost 6 bases and J lost 0 bases. CDR3 DNA sequence: TGTGCCAGCAGCTCTATTGGCGGGAGCTCCTACGAGCAGTACTTC. Its protein is CASSSIGGSSYEQYF.

V gene TRBV28 combines with J gene TRBJ1-2; 9 nucleotides line up with TRBD1. Germline V gives CDR1 MDHEN, CDR2 SYDVKM. The CDR3 spans 15 residues. After removal of 5 bases from V and 4 bases from J, the junction contained 8 bases not matched to a gene. CDR3: CASSQLTGGSYGYTF. CDR3 sequence (DNA): TGTGCCAGCAGTCAACTTACAGGGGGCTCCTATGGCTACACCTTC.

This clone has more than one count but fewer than ten. The genes are TRBV7-9 and TRBJ1-1; TRBD1 aligns across 7 bases. Germline CDR1 reads SEHNR; CDR2 reads FQNEAQ (reference sequence). The V segment lost 5 bases and the J segment 0 bases; nucleotides outside the gene matches: 12. The CDR3 spans 17 residues. The CDR3 nucleotides read TGTGCCAGCAGCCCTACGCGTACACAGGGGTTGAACACTGAAGCTTTCTTT. Translation gives CASSPTRTQGLNTEAFF.

The V gene is TRBV10-2, the J gene TRBJ1-1; no clear D gene. V was cut by 0 bases and J by 5 bases, with 13 bases left in between. Germline CDR1 reads WSHSY; CDR2 reads SAAADI. This CDR3 has 15 amino acids. The CDR3 loop is CASSESRGRVTEAFF. DNA of the CDR3: TGCGCCAGCAGTGAGTCGCGAGGGAGAGTGACTGAAGCTTTCTTT.

This clone was detected a few times. The chain links TRBV18 to TRBJ2-7, with D perhaps matching TRBD1 (6 bases). The germline gives CDR1 KGHSH, CDR2 LQKENI. CDR3 length: 14 residues. Trimming took 2 bases from V and 3 from J, leaving 11 bases between them. This CDR3 reads CASSPTGRSYEQYF. CDR3 coding DNA: TGTGCCAGCTCACCAACAGGGAGAAGCTACGAGCAGTACTTC.

A remark on this clone: Germline is not matched at one junction end, which may reflect a read error. The V call is TRBV4-1, the J call TRBJ2-5, with D perhaps matching TRBD1 (7 bases). The CDR3 totals 16 residues. Germline V gene data show CDR1 as MGHRA and CDR2 as YSYEKL. CDR3 DNA sequence: TGCGCCAGCGGCCAAACCCCCCCCAGGGGGGATCGGACCCAGTACTTC. The encoded protein is CASGQTPPRGDRTQYF.

The J gene is TRBJ2-1, the V gene TRBV5-4; 8 bases align to TRBD2. Germline V gene sequence: CDR1 SGHNT, CDR2 YYREEE (reference sequence). CDR3 length: 16 amino acids. V shed 1 base, J shed 3 bases, and the junction held 6 bases outside the gene matches. The CDR3 DNA reads TGTGCCAGCAGCTTGCGGGCTCTAGCGGGCTACAATGAGCAGTTCTTC. Translating gives CASSLRALAGYNEQFF. Based on the CDR3 plus reference TRBV5-4 and TRBJ2-1, the full variable domain is ETGVTQSPTHLIKTRGQQVTLRCSSQSGHNTVSWYQQALGQGPQFIFQYYREEENGRGNFPPRFSGLQFPNYSSELNVNALELDDSALYLCASSLRALAGYNEQFFGPGTRLTVL.

V is TRBV28 and J is TRBJ2-3; no clear D gene. The CDR3 extends over 15 amino acids. Germline-derived CDR1 and CDR2 are MDHEN and SYDVKM. V gave up 3 bases and J gave up 0 bases, with 10 bases separating them. CDR3 in amino acids: CASSFGHESTDTQYF. The CDR3 coding sequence is TGTGCCAGCAGTTTTGGGCACGAAAGCACAGATACGCAGTATTTT.

This CDR3 reads CASSHRTTNEKLFF. As DNA, the CDR3 is TGTGCCAGCAGTCACCGCACTACTAATGAAAAACTGTTTTTT. V gene TRBV6-6 combines with J gene TRBJ1-4; D gene uncertain. CDR1 and CDR2 (germline): MNHNY, SVGAGI (reference sequence). Trimming pared 5 bases from V and 2 bases from J, leaving 9 bases between. CDR3 length: 14 residues.

This clone has more than one count but fewer than ten. The chain uses TRBV5-4 and TRBJ1-1; a possible D gene is TRBD1 (6 bases). CDR3 length: 16 residues. CDR1 is SGHNT and CDR2 is YYREEE in the germline V gene (reference sequence). Trimming left V 2 bases short and J 5 bases short, with 19 bases between. This CDR3 is CASSLRSGGGGTEAFF. DNA for the CDR3: TGTGCCAGCAGCTTAAGATCGGGGGGAGGGGGAACTGAAGCTTTCTTT.

The chain carries TRBV19 and TRBJ2-5; a weak D match, TRBD2 (5 bases). Trimming removed 4 bases at V and 7 bases at J, with 19 bases between. The CDR3 totals 15 residues. CDR1 is LNHDA and CDR2 is SQIVND in the germline V gene (reference sequence). CDR3 amino acids: CASSSKGFSEGTQYF. As DNA, the CDR3 is TGTGCCAGTAGTAGTAAGGGTTTTAGCGAAGGGACCCAGTACTTC.

The rearrangement uses TRBV29-1 and TRBJ2-1, with 11 bases matching TRBD2. The CDR3 has 18 residues. Germline trimming cut 5 bases from V and 6 bases from J; bases unmatched to any gene: 18. Looked up from germline, CDR1 is SQVTM and CDR2 is ANQGSEA. The CDR3 loop reads CSVSGLAERWGSANEQFF. The CDR3 DNA reads TGCAGCGTTTCGGGACTAGCGGAGAGATGGGGATCGGCCAATGAGCAGTTCTTC.

This clone showed up just a few times. The chain joins TRBV12-5 to TRBJ2-5; 8 bases agree with TRBD1. V shed 4 bases and J 5 bases; nucleotides not matched to a gene: 9. CDR3 size: 15 residues. Germline CDR1 and CDR2: LGHNT and FRNRAP. The CDR3 loop is CASGSGTGHRETQYF. As DNA, the CDR3 is TGTGCTAGTGGTTCTGGGACAGGACACCGGGAGACCCAGTACTTC.

V gene TRBV7-2 combines with J gene TRBJ1-5; TRBD1 aligns across 7 bases. The CDR3 has 14 residues. Germline lookup yields CDR1 SGHTA and CDR2 FQGNSA. Germline trimming cut 5 bases from V and 3 bases from J; bases unmatched to any gene: 4. Written as DNA, the CDR3 is TGTGCCAGCAGCAGACAGGGCCCCAATCAGCCCCAGCATTTT. This gives the protein CASSRQGPNQPQHF.

CDR3 sequence (DNA): TGTGCCAGCAGTGAGGTTGTAGCGGGAGATACGCAGTATTTT. This translates into CASSEVVAGDTQYF. The chain couples TRBV25-1 to TRBJ2-3; 7 nucleotides match TRBD2. This CDR3 comprises 14 residues. The germline V gene has CDR1 MGHDK and CDR2 SYGVNS. Losses at the gene ends were 3 bases for V and 5 bases for J; bases not matched to a gene: 5.

This clone was observed once. The genes are TRBV6-5 and TRBJ1-1, with unresolved D. V was clipped by 2 bases and J by 2 bases, with 6 bases between them. The CDR3 is 13 residues long. Germline V gene sequence: CDR1 MNHEY, CDR2 SVGAGI. In DNA, the CDR3 is TGTGCCAGCAGTTACCAGATTAACACTGAAGCTTTCTTT. It is translated as CASSYQINTEAFF.